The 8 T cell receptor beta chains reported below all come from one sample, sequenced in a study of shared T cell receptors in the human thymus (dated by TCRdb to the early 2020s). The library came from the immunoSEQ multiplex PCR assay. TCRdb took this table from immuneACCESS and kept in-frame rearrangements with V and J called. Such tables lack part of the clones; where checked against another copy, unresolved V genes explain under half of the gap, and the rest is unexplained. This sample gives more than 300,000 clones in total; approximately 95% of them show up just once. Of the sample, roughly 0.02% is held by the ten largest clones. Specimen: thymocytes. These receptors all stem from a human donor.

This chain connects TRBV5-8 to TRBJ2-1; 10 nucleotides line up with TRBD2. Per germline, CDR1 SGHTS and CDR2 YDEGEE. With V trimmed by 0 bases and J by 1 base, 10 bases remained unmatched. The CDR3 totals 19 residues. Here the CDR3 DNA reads TGTGCCAGCAGCTTGGCCTACTTTGGACTAGCGGCATCCTACAATGAGCAGTTCTTC. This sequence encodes CASSLAYFGLAASYNEQFF.

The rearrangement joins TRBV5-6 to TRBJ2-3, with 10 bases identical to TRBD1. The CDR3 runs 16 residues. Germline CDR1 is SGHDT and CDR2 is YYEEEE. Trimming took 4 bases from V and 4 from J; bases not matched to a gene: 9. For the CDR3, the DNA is TGTGCCAGCAGCGTCGGCGGGACAGGGGAGGCAGATACGCAGTATTTT. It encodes CASSVGGTGEADTQYF.

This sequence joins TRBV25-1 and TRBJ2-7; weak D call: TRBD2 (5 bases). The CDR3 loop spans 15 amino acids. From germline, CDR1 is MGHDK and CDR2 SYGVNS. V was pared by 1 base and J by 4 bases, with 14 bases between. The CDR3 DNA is TGTGCCAGCAGTGAATCCGAGCGAAGGGAGTACGAGCAGTACTTC. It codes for CASSESERREYEQYF.

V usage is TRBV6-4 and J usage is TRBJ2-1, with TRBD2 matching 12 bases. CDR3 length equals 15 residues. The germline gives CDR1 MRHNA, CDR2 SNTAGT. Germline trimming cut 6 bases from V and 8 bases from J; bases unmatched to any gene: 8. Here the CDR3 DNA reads TGTGCCAGCAGCCCTGGACTAGCGGGAATCTATGAGCAGTTCTTC. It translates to CASSPGLAGIYEQFF.

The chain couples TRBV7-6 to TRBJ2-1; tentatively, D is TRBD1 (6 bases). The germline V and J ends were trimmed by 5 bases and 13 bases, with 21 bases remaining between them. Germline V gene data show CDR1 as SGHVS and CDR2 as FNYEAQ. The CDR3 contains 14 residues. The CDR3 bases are TGTGCCAGCAGCCCCTGGACAGCCCCGACGTTTCAGTTCTTC. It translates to CASSPWTAPTFQFF.

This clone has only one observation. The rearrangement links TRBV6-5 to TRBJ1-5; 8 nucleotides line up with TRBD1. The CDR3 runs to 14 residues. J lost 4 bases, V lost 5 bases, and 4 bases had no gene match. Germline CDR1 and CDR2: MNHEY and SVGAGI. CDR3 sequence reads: CASSPRTGNQPQHF. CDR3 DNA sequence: TGTGCCAGCAGTCCTCGGACAGGGAATCAGCCCCAGCATTTT.

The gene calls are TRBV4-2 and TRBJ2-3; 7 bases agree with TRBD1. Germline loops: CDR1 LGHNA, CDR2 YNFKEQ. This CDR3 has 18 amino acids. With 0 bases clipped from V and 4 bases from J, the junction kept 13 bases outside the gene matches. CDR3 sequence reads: CASSQEYYRGVLSDTQYF. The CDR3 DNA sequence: TGTGCCAGCAGCCAAGAGTACTACAGGGGTGTCTTATCAGATACGCAGTATTTT.

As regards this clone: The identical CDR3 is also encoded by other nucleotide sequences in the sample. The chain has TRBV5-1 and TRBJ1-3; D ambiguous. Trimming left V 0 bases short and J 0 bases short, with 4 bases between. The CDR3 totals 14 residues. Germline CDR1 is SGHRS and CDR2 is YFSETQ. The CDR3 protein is CASSLAGSGNTIYF. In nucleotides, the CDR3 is TGCGCCAGCAGCTTGGCAGGCTCTGGAAACACCATATATTTT.